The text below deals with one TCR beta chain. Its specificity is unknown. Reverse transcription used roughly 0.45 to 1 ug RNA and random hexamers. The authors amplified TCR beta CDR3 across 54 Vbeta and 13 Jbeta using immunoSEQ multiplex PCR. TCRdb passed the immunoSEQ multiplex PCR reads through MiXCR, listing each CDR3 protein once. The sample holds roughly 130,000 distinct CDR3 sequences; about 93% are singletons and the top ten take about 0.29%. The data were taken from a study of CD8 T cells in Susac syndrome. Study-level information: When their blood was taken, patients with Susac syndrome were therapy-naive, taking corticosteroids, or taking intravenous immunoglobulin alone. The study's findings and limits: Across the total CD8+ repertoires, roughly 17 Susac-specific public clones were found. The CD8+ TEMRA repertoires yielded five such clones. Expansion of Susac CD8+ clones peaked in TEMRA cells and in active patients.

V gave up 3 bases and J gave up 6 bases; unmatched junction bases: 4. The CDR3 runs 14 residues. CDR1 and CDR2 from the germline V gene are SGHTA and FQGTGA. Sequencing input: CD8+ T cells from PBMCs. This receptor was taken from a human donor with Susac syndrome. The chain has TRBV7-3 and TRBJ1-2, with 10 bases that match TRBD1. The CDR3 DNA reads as TGTGCCAGCAGCTTGACAGGGGGCGCGAATGGCTACACCTTC. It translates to CASSLTGGANGYTF. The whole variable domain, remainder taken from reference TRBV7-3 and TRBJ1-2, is GAGVSQTPSNKVTEKGKYVELRCDPISGHTALYWYRQSLGQGPEFLIYFQGTGAADDSGLPNDRFFAVRPEGSVSTLKIQRTERGDSAVYLCASSLTGGANGYTFGSGTRLTVV.